A single sample is the source of the 22 T cell receptor beta chains below, sequenced in a study of T cell responses to AZD1222 COVID-19 vaccine. Profiled with immunoSEQ multiplex PCR; TCRdb holds only in-frame clones, not every one. The top ten clones hold roughly 6.5% of a sample with fewer than 110,000 clones, 89% of them seen once. Specimen: peripheral blood, collected on day 0 of AZD1222 vaccination. The source is an adult in good health.

V is TRBV6-5 and J is TRBJ1-2; TRBD1 is a possible D gene (6 bases). This CDR3 has 14 residues. Looked up from germline, CDR1 is MNHEY and CDR2 is SVGAGI. The V gene lost 5 bases and the J gene lost 7 bases, with 17 bases spanning the gap. The CDR3 DNA sequence: TGTGCCAGCAGTCTATCCCCGGGGGCGCGTGGCTACACCTTC. Protein product: CASSLSPGARGYTF.

The V call is TRBV6-1, the J call TRBJ1-5; unclear D gene. The CDR3 is 12 residues long. Germline V gene lookup returns CDR1 MNHNS and CDR2 SASEGT. V shed 2 bases and J shed 4 bases, with 3 bases lying between them. The CDR3 DNA reads TGTGCCAGCAGTGAACCGAATCAGCCCCAGCATTTT. This codes for CASSEPNQPQHF.

The chain combines TRBV28 with TRBJ1-1; D is unclear. Germline V gene sequence: CDR1 MDHEN, CDR2 SYDVKM. CDR3 size: 14 residues. The germline V and J ends were trimmed by 3 bases and 2 bases, with 10 bases remaining between them. Here the CDR3 reads CASSFDTINTEAFF. The DNA of the CDR3 is TGTGCCAGCAGTTTTGATACAATTAACACTGAAGCTTTCTTT.

This clone was recorded only once. The chain couples TRBV9 to TRBJ1-2; tentatively, D is TRBD1 (6 bases). V lost 0 bases and J 0 bases, leaving 12 bases between the germline ends. CDR3 size: 16 residues. Germline CDR1 is SGDLS and CDR2 is YYNGEE. CDR3 DNA sequence: TGTGCCAGCAGCGTAGGGCAGGGGTTATCTAACTATGGCTACACCTTC. This codes for CASSVGQGLSNYGYTF.

V and J are TRBV28 and TRBJ1-1, with D maybe TRBD1 (5 bases). V was cut by 6 bases and J by 5 bases, with 13 bases left in between. There are 13 residues in the CDR3. Germline values: CDR1 MDHEN, CDR2 SYDVKM. The CDR3 coding sequence is TGTGCCAGCAGCTTCGGGGGTATAACTGAAGCTTTCTTT. This translates into CASSFGGITEAFF.

The V gene is TRBV10-1, the J gene TRBJ1-1, with D hard to call. V shed 4 bases and J shed 10 bases, with 7 bases lying between them. The CDR3 consists of 10 residues. Germline V gene data show CDR1 as WNHNN and CDR2 as SYGVQD (reference sequence). The CDR3 DNA reads TGCGCCAGCAGTGTTCACGCAGCTTTCTTT. This codes for CASSVHAAFF.

The chain combines TRBV19 with TRBJ1-2; D is perhaps TRBD1 (5 bases). V shed 5 bases and J shed 1 base, with 14 bases lying between them. Germline CDR1 reads LNHDA; CDR2 reads SQIVND (reference sequence). The length of the CDR3 is 15 residues. CDR3 residues: CASSFARDLNYGYTF. The CDR3 nucleotides read TGTGCCAGTAGTTTTGCCAGGGACCTTAACTATGGCTACACCTTC.

CDR3 sequence (DNA): TGTGCCAGCAGTACCCCCGGGACTCGGCAGTTCTTC. Translating it yields CASSTPGTRQFF. The chain recombines TRBV6-2 or TRBV6-3 with TRBJ2-1; D is perhaps TRBD2 (6 bases). Trimming left V 5 bases short and J 12 bases short, with 14 bases between. CDR1 is MNHEY, CDR2 SVGEGT, per germline. CDR3 length: 12 residues.

The chain links TRBV28 to TRBJ1-3, with D maybe TRBD1 (6 bases). The CDR3 sequence is 14 residues long. In germline, CDR1 is MDHEN, CDR2 SYDVKM. The V and J ends lost 5 bases and 4 bases respectively, with 12 bases between them. Here the CDR3 DNA reads TGTGCCAGCAGTGGTCCGGGACAAGGAAACACCATATATTTT. This gives the protein CASSGPGQGNTIYF.

This chain connects TRBV21-1 to TRBJ1-1; the DNA was not used to check the table's D call, TRBD1. TRBV21-1 is classified as a pseudogene. CDR3 length: 13 residues. The CDR3, as DNA: TGTGCCAGCAGCAGGGACACAAACACTGAAGCTTTCTTT. Protein sequence: CASSRDTNTEAFF.

The V and J genes are TRBV28 and TRBJ2-7; D remains unclear. V shed 3 bases and J shed 2 bases, with 5 bases lying between them. The CDR3 is made up of 12 amino acids. Germline V gene sequence: CDR1 MDHEN, CDR2 SYDVKM. DNA of the CDR3: TGTGCCAGCAGTTTCAGAACCTACGAGCAGTACTTC. Its translation: CASSFRTYEQYF.

The rearrangement links TRBV4-3 to TRBJ2-6; D remains ambiguous. CDR3 size: 15 residues. The V end lost 1 base, the J end lost 1 base, and 5 bases lay between the germline ends. Germline V lookup: CDR1 LGHNA, CDR2 YSLEER. The CDR3 nucleotides are TGCGCCAGCAGCCAAGTGCGGTCTGGGGCCAACGTCCTGACTTTC. It codes for CASSQVRSGANVLTF.

This chain connects TRBV9 to TRBJ2-5, with unresolved D. Trimming shortened V by 9 bases and J by 6 bases, and 15 bases separated the two germline ends. The CDR3 spans 12 residues. The germline gives CDR1 SGDLS, CDR2 YYNGEE. The CDR3 loop reads CANPPSRQTQYF. The DNA for the CDR3 is TGTGCCAACCCCCCGAGTAGGCAGACCCAGTACTTC.

This chain joins TRBV7-2 and TRBJ2-1, with 9 bases lining up with TRBD2. CDR1 is SGHTA, CDR2 FQGNSA, per germline. V was pared by 1 base and J by 1 base, with 2 bases of the junction left unmatched. This CDR3 has 16 residues. The DNA for the CDR3 is TGTGCCAGCAGCTTAGTAGCGGGAGCATCCTACAATGAGCAGTTCTTC. Its protein product is CASSLVAGASYNEQFF.

The rearrangement uses TRBV5-8 and TRBJ1-2; tentative D call: TRBD1 (6 bases). The germline V gene has CDR1 SGHTS and CDR2 YDEGEE. Trimming cost V 2 bases and J 0 bases, with 14 bases left between them. The CDR3 totals 16 residues. The CDR3 loop is CASSFNGQKSNYGYTF. Written as DNA, the CDR3 is TGTGCCAGCAGCTTCAACGGACAGAAGTCTAACTATGGCTACACCTTC. Full variable domain (remainder filled in from reference TRBV5-8 and TRBJ1-2): EAGVTQSPTHLIKTRGQQATLRCSPISGHTSVYWYQQALGLGLQFLLWYDEGEERNRGNFPPRFSGRQFPNYSSELNVNALELEDSALYLCASSFNGQKSNYGYTFGSGTRLTVV.

V gene TRBV7-9 combines with J gene TRBJ1-1; D is ambiguous. CDR3 length: 14 residues. Trimming left V 1 base short and J 1 base short, with 7 bases between. Per the germline V gene, CDR1 is SEHNR and CDR2 is FQNEAQ (reference sequence). The CDR3: CASSLEAGNTEAFF. In DNA form, the CDR3 reads TGTGCCAGCAGCTTAGAGGCCGGGAACACTGAAGCTTTCTTT. Variable domain in full (rest from reference TRBV7-9 and TRBJ1-1): DTGVSQNPRHKITKRGQNVTFRCDPISEHNRLYWYRQTLGQGPEFLTYFQNEAQLEKSRLLSDRFSAERPKGSFSTLEIQRTEQGDSAMYLCASSLEAGNTEAFFGQGTRLTVV.

V gene TRBV10-3 combines with J gene TRBJ1-5; no clear D. The CDR3 is 15 residues long. Per the germline V gene, CDR1 is ENHRY and CDR2 is SYGVKD. Trimming left V 3 bases short and J 5 bases short, with 14 bases between. The CDR3 sequence is CAISDSMVRDQPQHF. CDR3 DNA sequence: TGTGCCATCAGTGATAGCATGGTCCGAGATCAGCCCCAGCATTTT.

The chain couples TRBV12-5 to TRBJ1-5, with D tentatively TRBD1 (6 bases). The CDR3 has 14 residues. Germline CDR1 LGHNT, CDR2 FRNRAP. Trimming pared 6 bases from V and 1 base from J, leaving 10 bases between. This CDR3 is CASGGQQSNQPQHF. CDR3 nucleotide sequence: TGTGCTAGTGGAGGACAGCAGAGCAATCAGCCCCAGCATTTT. The full variable domain, in which reference TRBV12-5 and TRBJ1-5 provide the parts outside the CDR3, is DARVTQTPRHKVTEMGQEVTMRCQPILGHNTVFWYRQTMMQGLELLAYFRNRAPLDDSGMPKDRFSAEMPDATLATLKIQPSEPRDSAVYFCASGGQQSNQPQHFGDGTRLSIL.

The chain carries TRBV30 and TRBJ1-4; tentative D call: TRBD1 (5 bases). V lost 2 bases, J lost 6 bases, and 10 bases lay in between. The CDR3 spans 13 residues. Germline values: CDR1 GTSNPN, CDR2 SVGIG (reference sequence). CDR3 nucleotides: TGTGCCTGGAGTAGAGGGGCCGATGAAAAACTGTTTTTT. Residues: CAWSRGADEKLFF. Based on the CDR3 plus reference TRBV30 and TRBJ1-4, the full variable domain is SQTIHQWPATLVQPVGSPLSLECTVEGTSNPNLYWYRQAAGRGLQLLFYSVGIGQISSEVPQNLSASRPQDRQFILSSKKLLLSDSGFYLCAWSRGADEKLFFGSGTQLSVL.

The chain employs TRBV5-1 and TRBJ2-1; D is uncertain. Trimming removed 4 bases from V and 9 bases from J, with 11 bases in between. The CDR3 is 12 amino acids. CDR1 and CDR2 (germline): SGHRS, YFSETQ. DNA of the CDR3: TGCGCCAGCAGCCCCACCACAGTTGAGCAGTTCTTC. Translation gives CASSPTTVEQFF.

CDR3 loop: CASSLGTGGNTIYF. DNA of the CDR3: TGTGCCAGCAGCTTAGGCACAGGTGGAAACACCATATATTTT. V and J are TRBV7-2 and TRBJ1-3; the D gene is possibly TRBD1 (5 bases). CDR3 length: 14 residues. Germline CDR1 is SGHTA and CDR2 is FQGNSA. V lost 1 base, J lost 3 bases, and 7 bases lay in between.

This chain uses TRBV7-9 with TRBJ2-2, with 10 bases identical to TRBD2. V shed 3 bases and J 6 bases; nucleotides not matched to a gene: 13. The CDR3 contains 18 residues. CDR1 SEHNR and CDR2 FQNEAQ come from the germline V gene (reference sequence). The CDR3 DNA follows: TGTGCCAGCAGCTTCCCGCGGAAAGCTAGCGGGAGACCCGGGGAGCTGTTTTTT. Amino acids: CASSFPRKASGRPGELFF. Full variable domain (missing parts from reference TRBV7-9 and TRBJ2-2): DTGVSQNPRHKITKRGQNVTFRCDPISEHNRLYWYRQTLGQGPEFLTYFQNEAQLEKSRLLSDRFSAERPKGSFSTLEIQRTEQGDSAMYLCASSFPRKASGRPGELFFGEGSRLTVL.